The entry below describes one T cell receptor (beta chain). Antigen specificity is unknown. This CDR3 has 14 amino acids. CDR1 SGDLS and CDR2 YYNGEE come from the germline V gene. V lost 3 bases to trimming and J lost 4 bases, with 11 bases between them. The protocol was immunoSEQ multiplex PCR, while the TCRdb copy is restricted to in-frame clones and leaves out a portion. This sample has approximately 12,000 clones; around 78% occur once, and the top ten carry under 5%. This entry belongs to a study of T cell repertoires in ileal Crohn's disease. The overall study: Every patient was operated on for stricturing (roughly 61%) or penetrating (approximately 40%) complications. Postoperative therapy was given to about half: 10 to 12 thiopurines, roughly 20 anti-TNF agents.

Study-level results: Compared with CD4 T cells, sorted CD8 cells carried more expanded clones. Active smokers at surgery had more clonal expansions than non-smokers.

The chain couples TRBV9 to TRBJ1-3; D is ambiguous. This TCR was sampled from an adult with Crohn's disease. The sequenced material came from ileal tissue. DNA of the CDR3: TGTGCCAGCAGCGCGCACTCTACCGGAAACACCATATATTTT. This sequence encodes CASSAHSTGNTIYF.